A single sample gave rise to the 17 T cell receptor beta chains below, sequenced in a study of T cell repertoires in cytomegalovirus infection (dated by TCRdb to the late 2010s). The reads were generated on an Illumina HiSeq 1500. TCRdb reprocessing: public reads trimmed at Q25 with fastp, clones called with MiXCR, in-frame beta chains kept. Entries that share a CDR3 protein sequence are merged under the most common genes and DNA. The sample records approximately 990,000 distinct CDR3 sequences, roughly 30% of which are singletons. The ten largest clones take up over 11% of the sample. Interpreted using the paper, the treatment or condition label stands for: in vitro stimulation with specific CMV peptide epitopes to enrich CMV-specific T cells. These receptors have no known antigen. Sequenced material: cultured CD8+ T cells from PBMCs, taken from culture after CMV antigen stimulation. Receptor source: a human donor in good health (CMV status not recorded). Some clones in this sample may be carry-over from other donors' samples.

CDR3 in DNA: TGTGCCAGCAGCTTAGGGACTAGCGGGGTTTTCGCACGGGATACGCAGTATTTT. This translates into CASSLGTSGVFARDTQYF. J is TRBJ2-3 and V is TRBV9; 13 bases align to TRBD2. Germline V gene sequence: CDR1 SGDLS, CDR2 YYNGEE. The CDR3 is made up of 18 amino acids. With V trimmed by 4 bases and J by 6 bases, 14 bases remained unmatched.

CDR3 sequence reads: CASSLEASSDEQYV. The CDR3 DNA reads TGTGCCAGCAGCTTAGAGGCAAGTTCCGACGAGCAGTACGTC. The J gene is TRBJ2-7, the V gene TRBV7-2; no clear D gene. The CDR3 runs to 14 residues. V was shortened by 1 base and J by 5 bases, with 12 bases between the two germline ends. Germline V CDR1 and CDR2: SGHTA, FQGNSA.

The chain recombines TRBV5-4 with TRBJ2-7; 11 nucleotides match TRBD2. CDR1 and CDR2 (germline): SGHNT, YYREEE (reference sequence). V gave up 3 bases and J gave up 2 bases; unmatched junction bases: 7. The CDR3 length is 16 residues. CDR3 loop: CASSSRTSGPTYEQYF. The CDR3 DNA follows: TGTGCCAGCAGCTCGAGGACTAGCGGGCCTACCTACGAGCAGTACTTC.

The V and J genes are TRBV27 and TRBJ2-7; D possibly corresponds to TRBD1 (6 bases). CDR1 and CDR2 from the germline V gene are MNHEY and SMNVEV (reference sequence). The CDR3 runs 14 residues. With 5 bases removed from V and 2 bases from J, the gap between germline ends came to 13 bases. Here the CDR3 DNA reads TGTGCCAGCAGTACCTCGGGACAACCCTACGAGCAGTACGTC. Translating it yields CASSTSGQPYEQYV.

The chain couples TRBV28 to TRBJ2-6, with unresolved D. Trimming left V 7 bases short and J 7 bases short, with 20 bases between. The CDR3 consists of 16 residues. Per the germline V gene, CDR1 is MDHEN and CDR2 is SYDVKM. In DNA form, the CDR3 reads TGTGCCAGCACCCCCGGGTTGCGGCAGCGAGCCAACGTCCTGACTTTC. The encoded protein is CASTPGLRQRANVLTF. The full variable domain, in which reference TRBV28 and TRBJ2-6 provide the parts outside the CDR3, is DVKVTQSSRYLVKRTGEKVFLECVQDMDHENMFWYRQDPGLGLRLIYFSYDVKMKEKGDIPEGYSVSREKKERFSLILESASTNQTSMYLCASTPGLRQRANVLTFGAGSRLTVL.

V and J are TRBV2 and TRBJ2-7, with 7 bases fitting TRBD1. The V gene's germline CDR1 is SNHLY and CDR2 FYNNEI. Trimming removed 7 bases from V and 0 bases from J; junction bases left unmatched: 3. This CDR3 is built from 13 residues. The CDR3 DNA reads TGTGCCAGCATGGACAGGAGCTCCTACGAGCAGTACTTC. It specifies CASMDRSSYEQYF.

This clonotype has more than one count but fewer than ten. The chain combines TRBV7-9 with TRBJ1-4, with TRBD1 as a possible D gene (5 bases). The CDR3 runs to 13 residues. The V and J ends lost 7 bases and 4 bases respectively, with 10 bases between them. The germline CDR1 and CDR2 sequences are SEHNR and FQNEAQ (reference sequence). DNA for the CDR3: TGTGCCAGCACTGGGGGGTATAATGAAAAACTGTTTTTT. It encodes CASTGGYNEKLFF.

This clonotype was recorded many times. This chain links TRBV7-9 with TRBJ1-3; possible D gene TRBD1, 5 bases. The CDR3 extends over 13 amino acids. Germline V gene data show CDR1 as SEHNR and CDR2 as FQNEAQ (reference sequence). Trimming shortened V by 5 bases and J by 8 bases, and 13 bases separated the two germline ends. The CDR3 region is CASSPQESHTIYF. CDR3 bases: TGTGCCAGCAGCCCACAGGAGAGCCACACCATATATTTT.

This chain joins TRBV7-6 and TRBJ1-5, with 7 bases aligning to TRBD1. Trimming removed 5 bases from V and 7 bases from J; junction bases left unmatched: 8. The CDR3 is 14 residues long. Germline CDR1 SGHVS, CDR2 FNYEAQ. The CDR3 protein is CASSAGQAGQPQHF. The CDR3 bases are TGTGCCAGCAGCGCTGGACAGGCCGGACAGCCCCAGCATTTT.

This chain joins TRBV5-8 and TRBJ2-5; D might be TRBD1 (6 bases). This CDR3 is built from 17 residues. Trimming removed 0 bases at V and 5 bases at J, with 20 bases between. CDR1 and CDR2 (germline): SGHTS, YDEGEE. In DNA form, the CDR3 reads TGTGCCAGCAGCTTGGGCGAGACAGGTGGGGAAAGGGAGACCCAGTACTTC. It is translated as CASSLGETGGERETQYF.

The J gene is TRBJ1-1, the V gene TRBV6-5; tentatively, D is TRBD1 (6 bases). The CDR3 covers 11 residues. CDR1 is MNHEY and CDR2 is SVGAGI in the germline V gene. V lost 6 bases and J lost 11, with 13 bases in between. CDR3 coding DNA: TGTGCCAGCAGCTCAGGGGCGCGGGCTTTCTTT. Encoded protein: CASSSGARAFF.

This clonotype was found many times. The gene calls are TRBV6-5 and TRBJ1-6, with D unresolved. V lost 7 bases, J lost 2 bases, and 6 bases lay in between. Germline CDR1 is MNHEY and CDR2 is SVGAGI. The length of the CDR3 is 13 residues. CDR3 sequence: CASTGTYNSPLHF. The DNA of the CDR3 is TGTGCCAGCACTGGGACCTATAATTCACCCCTCCACTTT.

The rearrangement joins TRBV6-1 to TRBJ2-7; D is ambiguous. The CDR3 consists of 17 residues. V was cut by 1 base and J by 0 bases, with 16 bases left in between. Germline CDR1 and CDR2: MNHNS and SASEGT. This chain's CDR3 is CASSEVFPTPSSYEQYV. CDR3 DNA: TGTGCCAGCAGTGAAGTCTTCCCTACCCCGAGCTCCTACGAGCAGTACGTC.

This rearrangement joins TRBV11-3 to TRBJ2-1, with 9 bases identical to TRBD2. Germline lookup yields CDR1 SGHNT and CDR2 YENEEA. The V and J ends lost 3 bases and 9 bases, in that order; junction bases with no gene match: 9. The CDR3 extends over 15 amino acids. Here the CDR3 DNA reads TGTGCCAGCAGCTTTCATAGCGGGGGTCGGACTGAGCAGTTCTTC. Translating it yields CASSFHSGGRTEQFF.

This rearrangement joins TRBV6-1 to TRBJ1-2; 9 bases agree with TRBD1. Germline lookup yields CDR1 MNHNS and CDR2 SASEGT. This CDR3 spans 13 amino acids. V trimming: 7 bases; J trimming: 5 bases; junction bases outside the gene matches: 5. As DNA, the CDR3 is TGTGCCAGCACGGAGGACAGGGGATATGGCTACACCTTC. Amino acids: CASTEDRGYGYTF.

The rearrangement joins TRBV19 to TRBJ2-1; the match to TRBD2 covers 9 bases. Losses at the gene ends were 9 bases for V and 3 bases for J; bases not matched to a gene: 12. The germline CDR1 and CDR2 sequences are LNHDA and SQIVND (reference sequence). This CDR3 spans 16 amino acids. The CDR3 sequence is CASRYSGGSGYNEQFF. The DNA of the CDR3 is TGTGCCAGCAGGTATAGCGGGGGTAGCGGCTACAATGAGCAGTTCTTC.

This clonotype was detected a few times. This sequence joins TRBV27 and TRBJ2-3; D is uncertain. With 4 bases removed from V and 0 bases from J, the gap between germline ends came to 11 bases. The CDR3 sequence is 15 residues long. Germline V CDR1 and CDR2: MNHEY, SMNVEV (reference sequence). CDR3 sequence: CASSSAISSTDTQYF. The CDR3 DNA sequence: TGTGCCAGCAGTTCGGCGATTTCTAGCACAGATACGCAGTATTTT.